This TCR beta chain was sequenced in a study of blood T cell repertoires in COVID-19. Study context: Both acute and convalescent COVID-19 samples were obtained from the United States, Italy and Spain. PBMCs, B-cell-depleted T cells, or T cells were the source of the cDNA or gDNA that made up the material.

This table comes from immunoSEQ multiplex PCR, and its TCRdb copy is limited to in-frame clones, with some not included. The repertoire holds around 150,000 clones, approximately 84% seen once, with over 20% in the top ten. Source material: peripheral blood. The receptor was derived from a woman at least 80 years old with acute or convalescent COVID-19.

The CDR3 loop reads CASSIIGQGENGELFF. The CDR3, as DNA: TGTGCCAGTAGTATAATCGGACAGGGGGAAAACGGGGAGCTGTTTTTT. The genes are TRBV19 and TRBJ2-2; 10 bases are shared with TRBD1. CDR3 size: 16 residues. The V segment lost 2 bases and the J segment 7 bases; nucleotides outside the gene matches: 7. Germline V CDR1 and CDR2: LNHDA, SQIVND (reference sequence).